This T cell receptor beta chain comes out of a study of blood T cell repertoires in COVID-19. Whole-study context: COVID-19 samples, acute and convalescent, were from the United States, Italy and Spain. PBMCs, B-cell-depleted T cells, or T cells provided the cDNA or gDNA that made up the material.

In regard to this clone: The germline gene is not matched at one end of the junction; a read error may be the cause.

Per the study methods: Reference gene primer amplification gave estimated nucleated cell counts. TCRdb keeps only in-frame clones here, not all; method: immunoSEQ multiplex PCR. V and J calls and clone size are those listed in that table; D and trimming were worked out from the DNA. The data show some 26,000 clones, approximately 80% seen once. Sample: peripheral blood. This sequence originates from a man between 65 and 79 years old with acute or convalescent COVID-19.

CDR3 residues: CVSSLVGRPGSKETQYF. The CDR3 DNA reads as TGTGTCAGCAGCTTGGTAGGTCGCCCAGGGTCCAAAGAGACCCAGTACTTC. This chain joins TRBV5-5 and TRBJ2-5; possible D gene TRBD1, 5 bases. The CDR3 spans 17 residues. Germline V gives CDR1 SGHKS, CDR2 YYEKEE (reference sequence).